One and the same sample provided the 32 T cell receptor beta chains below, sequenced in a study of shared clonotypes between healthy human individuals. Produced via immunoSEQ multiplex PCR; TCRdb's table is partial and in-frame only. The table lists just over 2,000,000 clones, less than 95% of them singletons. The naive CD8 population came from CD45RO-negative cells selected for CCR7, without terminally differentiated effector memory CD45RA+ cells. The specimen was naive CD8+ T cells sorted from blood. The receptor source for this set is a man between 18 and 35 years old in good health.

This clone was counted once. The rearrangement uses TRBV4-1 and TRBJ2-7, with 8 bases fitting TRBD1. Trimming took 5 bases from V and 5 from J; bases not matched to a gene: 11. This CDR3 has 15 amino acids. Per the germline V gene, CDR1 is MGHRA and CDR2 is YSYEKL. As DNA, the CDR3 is TGCGCCAGCAGCAAAGGACAGGGCGTGGGAGACGAGCAGTACTTC. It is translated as CASSKGQGVGDEQYF.

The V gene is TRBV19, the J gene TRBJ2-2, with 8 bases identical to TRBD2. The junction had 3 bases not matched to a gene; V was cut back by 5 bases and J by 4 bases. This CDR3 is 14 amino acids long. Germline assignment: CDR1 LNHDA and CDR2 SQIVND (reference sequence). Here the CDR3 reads CASSPGGPTGELFF. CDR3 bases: TGTGCCAGTAGTCCGGGGGGGCCCACCGGGGAGCTGTTTTTT.

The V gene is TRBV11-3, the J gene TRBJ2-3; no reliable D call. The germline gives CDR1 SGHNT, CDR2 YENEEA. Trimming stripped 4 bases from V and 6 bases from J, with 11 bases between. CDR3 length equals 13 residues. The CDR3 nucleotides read TGTGCCAGCAGCTCGGACGTTAGGGATACGCAGTATTTT. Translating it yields CASSSDVRDTQYF.

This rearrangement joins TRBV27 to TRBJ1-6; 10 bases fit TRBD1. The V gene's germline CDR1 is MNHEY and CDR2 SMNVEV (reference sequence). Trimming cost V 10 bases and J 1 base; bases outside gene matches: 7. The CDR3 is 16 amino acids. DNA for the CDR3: TGTGCCACGTCGGACAGGGGGGGGTCCTATAATTCACCCCTCCACTTT. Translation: CATSDRGGSYNSPLHF.

This chain's CDR3 is CASSSGTPYLSTEAFF. CDR3 coding DNA: TGCGCCAGCAGCTCCGGGACTCCATACCTTAGCACTGAAGCTTTCTTT. The chain joins TRBV5-1 to TRBJ1-1; possibly TRBD1 for D (5 bases). V was clipped by 3 bases and J by 4 bases, with 19 bases between them. Germline values: CDR1 SGHRS, CDR2 YFSETQ. The CDR3 runs to 16 residues.

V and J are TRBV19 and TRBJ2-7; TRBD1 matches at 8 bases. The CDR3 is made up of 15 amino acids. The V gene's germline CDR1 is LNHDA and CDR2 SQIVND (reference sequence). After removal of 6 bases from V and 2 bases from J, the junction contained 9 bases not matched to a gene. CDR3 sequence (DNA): TGTGCCAGTAGCGCGACAGGGGCCCCAACCTACGAGCAGTACTTC. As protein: CASSATGAPTYEQYF.

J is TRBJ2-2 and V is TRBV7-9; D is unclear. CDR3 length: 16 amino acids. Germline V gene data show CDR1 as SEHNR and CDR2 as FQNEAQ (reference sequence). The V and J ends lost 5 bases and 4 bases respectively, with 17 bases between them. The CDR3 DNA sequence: TGTGCCAGCAGCACCTCCCTTTCCCGAGCCACCGGGGAGCTGTTTTTT. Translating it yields CASSTSLSRATGELFF.

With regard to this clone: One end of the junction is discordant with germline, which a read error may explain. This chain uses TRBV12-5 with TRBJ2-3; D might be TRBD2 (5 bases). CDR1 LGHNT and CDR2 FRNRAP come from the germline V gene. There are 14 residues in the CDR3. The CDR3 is CASGLEDWADTQYF. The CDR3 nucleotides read TGTGCTAGTGGCTTGGAGGACTGGGCAGATACGCAGTATTTT.

The DNA for the CDR3 is TGCAGCGTTGAAGGCCCGACTAAGTCCGGCACAGATACGCAGTATTTT. Protein product: CSVEGPTKSGTDTQYF. The chain is built from TRBV29-1 and TRBJ2-3; D might be TRBD2 (5 bases). Germline CDR1 SQVTM, CDR2 ANQGSEA. Trimming left V 1 base short and J 1 base short, with 15 bases between. The CDR3 extends over 16 amino acids.

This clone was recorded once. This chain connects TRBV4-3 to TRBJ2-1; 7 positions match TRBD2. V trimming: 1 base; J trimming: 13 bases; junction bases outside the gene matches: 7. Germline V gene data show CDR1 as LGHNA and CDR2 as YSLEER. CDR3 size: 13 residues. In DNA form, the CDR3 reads TGCGCCAGCAGCCAAGGACCGGGACTACCTCAGTTCTTC. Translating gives CASSQGPGLPQFF.

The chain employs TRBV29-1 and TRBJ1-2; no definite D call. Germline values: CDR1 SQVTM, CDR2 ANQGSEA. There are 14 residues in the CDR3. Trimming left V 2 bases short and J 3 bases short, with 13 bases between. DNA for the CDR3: TGCAGCGTTGAACGTGCAGGAGGATACTATGGCTACACCTTC. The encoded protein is CSVERAGGYYGYTF.

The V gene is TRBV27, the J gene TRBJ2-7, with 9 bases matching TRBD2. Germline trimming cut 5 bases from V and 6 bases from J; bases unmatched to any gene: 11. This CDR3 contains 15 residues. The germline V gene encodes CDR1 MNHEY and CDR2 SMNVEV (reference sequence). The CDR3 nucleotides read TGTGCCAGCAGTCTTCCCGGGACTAGCATTTCCGAGCAGTACTTC. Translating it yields CASSLPGTSISEQYF.

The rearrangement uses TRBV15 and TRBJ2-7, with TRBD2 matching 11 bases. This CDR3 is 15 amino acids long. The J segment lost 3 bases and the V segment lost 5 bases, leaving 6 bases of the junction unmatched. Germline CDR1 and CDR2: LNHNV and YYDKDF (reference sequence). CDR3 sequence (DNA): TGTGCCACCAGCCGGGGACTAGCGGAGCTCTACGAGCAGTACTTC. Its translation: CATSRGLAELYEQYF.

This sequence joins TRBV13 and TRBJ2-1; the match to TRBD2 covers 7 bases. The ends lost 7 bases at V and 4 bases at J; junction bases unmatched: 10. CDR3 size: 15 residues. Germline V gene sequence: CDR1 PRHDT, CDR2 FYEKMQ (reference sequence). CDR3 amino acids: CASTPSLAAYNEQFF. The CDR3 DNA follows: TGTGCCAGCACCCCATCCCTAGCGGCATACAATGAGCAGTTCTTC.

The CDR3 region has the DNA TGTGCCATCAGTGAGTCGATATACGACCACGGGGAGCTGTTTTTT. This sequence encodes CAISESIYDHGELFF. This sequence joins TRBV10-3 and TRBJ2-2; D remains ambiguous. V was clipped by 0 bases and J by 7 bases, with 12 bases between them. Germline V gene lookup returns CDR1 ENHRY and CDR2 SYGVKD. The CDR3 sequence is 15 residues long.

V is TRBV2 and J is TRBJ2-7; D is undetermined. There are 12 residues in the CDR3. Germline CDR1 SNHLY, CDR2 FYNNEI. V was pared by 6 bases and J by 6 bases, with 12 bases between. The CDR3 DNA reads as TGTGCCAGCAGAACAAGCTGGGTCGAGCAGTACTTC. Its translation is CASRTSWVEQYF.

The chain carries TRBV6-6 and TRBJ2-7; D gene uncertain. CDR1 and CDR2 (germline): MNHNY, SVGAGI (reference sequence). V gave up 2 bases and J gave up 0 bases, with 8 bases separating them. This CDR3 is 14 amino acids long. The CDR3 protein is CASSYAHSSYEQYF. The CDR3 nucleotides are TGTGCCAGCAGTTACGCGCACAGCTCCTACGAGCAGTACTTC.

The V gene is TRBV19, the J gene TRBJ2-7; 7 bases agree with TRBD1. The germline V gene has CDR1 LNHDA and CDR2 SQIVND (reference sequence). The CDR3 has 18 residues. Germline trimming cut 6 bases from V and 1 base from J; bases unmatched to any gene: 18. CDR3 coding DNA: TGTGCCAGTAGCTATGATTTGACAGGGCCGAAGTTTTCCTACGAGCAGTACTTC. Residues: CASSYDLTGPKFSYEQYF.

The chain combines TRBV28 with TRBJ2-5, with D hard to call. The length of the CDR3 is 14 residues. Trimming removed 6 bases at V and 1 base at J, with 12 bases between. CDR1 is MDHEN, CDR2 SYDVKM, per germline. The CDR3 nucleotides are TGTGCCAGCAGCCATACAAAGCTCCAAGAGACCCAGTACTTC. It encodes CASSHTKLQETQYF.

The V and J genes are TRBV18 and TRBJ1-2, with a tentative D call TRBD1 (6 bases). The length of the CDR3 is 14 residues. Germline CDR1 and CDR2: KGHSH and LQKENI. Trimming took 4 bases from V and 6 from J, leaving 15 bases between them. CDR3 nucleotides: TGTGCCAGCTCACATGGGCAGGGGTCGGATGGCTACACCTTC. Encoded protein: CASSHGQGSDGYTF.

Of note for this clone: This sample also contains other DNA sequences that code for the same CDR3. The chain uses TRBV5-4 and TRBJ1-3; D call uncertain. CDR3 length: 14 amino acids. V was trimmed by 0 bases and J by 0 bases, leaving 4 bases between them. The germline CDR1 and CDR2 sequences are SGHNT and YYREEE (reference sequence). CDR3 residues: CASSLENSGNTIYF. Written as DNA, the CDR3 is TGTGCCAGCAGCTTGGAAAACTCTGGAAACACCATATATTTT.

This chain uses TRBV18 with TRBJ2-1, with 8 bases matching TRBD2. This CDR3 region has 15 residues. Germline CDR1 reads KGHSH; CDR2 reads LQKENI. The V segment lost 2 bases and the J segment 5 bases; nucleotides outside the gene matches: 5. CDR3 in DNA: TGTGCCAGCTCACCATCCACTAGCGGTCACAATGAGCAGTTCTTC. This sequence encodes CASSPSTSGHNEQFF.

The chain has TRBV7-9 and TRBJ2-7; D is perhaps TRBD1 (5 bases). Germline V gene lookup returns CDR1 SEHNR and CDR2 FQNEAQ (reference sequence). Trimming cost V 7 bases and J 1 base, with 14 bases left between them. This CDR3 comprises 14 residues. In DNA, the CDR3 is TGTGCCAGCATACCCCCCACAGGTTCCTACGAGCAGTACTTC. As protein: CASIPPTGSYEQYF.

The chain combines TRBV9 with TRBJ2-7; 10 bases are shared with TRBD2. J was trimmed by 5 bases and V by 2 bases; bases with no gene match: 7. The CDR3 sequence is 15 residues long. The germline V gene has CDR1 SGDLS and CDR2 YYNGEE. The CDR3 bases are TGTGCCAGCAGCGTTAGCGGGGGGCACACGCACGAGCAGTACTTC. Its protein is CASSVSGGHTHEQYF.

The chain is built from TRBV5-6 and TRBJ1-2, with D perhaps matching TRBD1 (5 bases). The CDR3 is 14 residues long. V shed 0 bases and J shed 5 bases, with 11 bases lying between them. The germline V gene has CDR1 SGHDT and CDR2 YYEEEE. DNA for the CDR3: TGTGCCAGCAGCTTGGAGCAGGGCGGATATGGCTACACCTTC. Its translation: CASSLEQGGYGYTF. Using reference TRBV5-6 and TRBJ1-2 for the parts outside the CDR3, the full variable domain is DAGVTQSPTHLIKTRGQQVTLRCSPKSGHDTVSWYQQALGQGPQFIFQYYEEEERQRGNFPDRFSGHQFPNYSSELNVNALLLGDSALYLCASSLEQGGYGYTFGSGTRLTVV.

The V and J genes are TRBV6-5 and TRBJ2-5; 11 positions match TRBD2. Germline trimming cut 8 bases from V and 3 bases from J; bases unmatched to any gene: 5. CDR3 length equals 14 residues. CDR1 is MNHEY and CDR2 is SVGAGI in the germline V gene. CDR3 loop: CASAGTSGEETQYF. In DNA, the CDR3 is TGTGCCAGCGCCGGGACTAGCGGAGAAGAGACCCAGTACTTC.

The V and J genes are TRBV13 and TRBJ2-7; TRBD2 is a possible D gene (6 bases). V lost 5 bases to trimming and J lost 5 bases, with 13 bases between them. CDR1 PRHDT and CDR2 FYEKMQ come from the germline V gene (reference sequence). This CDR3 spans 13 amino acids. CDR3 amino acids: CASSPTSSDEQYF. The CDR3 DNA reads TGTGCCAGCAGCCCAACTAGCTCGGACGAGCAGTACTTC.

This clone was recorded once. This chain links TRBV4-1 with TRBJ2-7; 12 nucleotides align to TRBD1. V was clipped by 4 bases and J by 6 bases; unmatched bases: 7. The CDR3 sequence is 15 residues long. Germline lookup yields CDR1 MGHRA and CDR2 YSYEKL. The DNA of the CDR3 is TGCGCCAGCAGCCTCTTGGGACAGGGGGCGGGCGAGCAGTACTTC. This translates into CASSLLGQGAGEQYF.

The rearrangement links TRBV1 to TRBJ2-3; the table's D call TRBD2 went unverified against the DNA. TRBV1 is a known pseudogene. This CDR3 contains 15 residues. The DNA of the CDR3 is TGCACCAGCAGCCTTAGCGGGGGGGGCACAGATACGCAGTATTTT. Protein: CTSSLSGGGTDTQYF.

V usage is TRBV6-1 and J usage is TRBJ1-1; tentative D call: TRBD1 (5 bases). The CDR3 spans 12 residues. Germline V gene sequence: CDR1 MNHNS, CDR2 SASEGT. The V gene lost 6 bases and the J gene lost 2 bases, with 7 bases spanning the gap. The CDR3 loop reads CASRTANTEAFF. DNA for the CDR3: TGTGCCAGCAGGACAGCAAACACTGAAGCTTTCTTT.

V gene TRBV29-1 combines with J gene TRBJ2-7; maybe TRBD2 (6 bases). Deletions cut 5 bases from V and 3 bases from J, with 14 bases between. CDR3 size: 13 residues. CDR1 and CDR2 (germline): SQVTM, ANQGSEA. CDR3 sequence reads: CSVWGGANYEQYF. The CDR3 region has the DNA TGCAGCGTTTGGGGAGGCGCCAACTACGAGCAGTACTTC.

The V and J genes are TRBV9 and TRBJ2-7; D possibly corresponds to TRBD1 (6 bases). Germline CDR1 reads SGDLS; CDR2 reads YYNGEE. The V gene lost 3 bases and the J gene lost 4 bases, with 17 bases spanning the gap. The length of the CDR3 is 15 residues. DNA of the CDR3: TGTGCCAGCAGCGCCTCAGGGGCGCTTGGATACGAGCAGTACTTC. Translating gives CASSASGALGYEQYF.